The 29 T cell receptor beta chains below come from one sample, sequenced in a study of blood T cell repertoires in COVID-19. TCRdb's copy holds only in-frame clones and misses some; the assay was immunoSEQ multiplex PCR. Among about 83,000 clones listed, around nine tenths were seen once. Material for sequencing was peripheral blood. Receptors originate from a woman over 75 with active or convalescent COVID-19.

This clone has just a few counts. The J gene is TRBJ2-2, the V gene TRBV6-5; weak D call: TRBD1 (6 bases). Germline V gene lookup returns CDR1 MNHEY and CDR2 SVGAGI. V shed 5 bases and J shed 1 base, with 11 bases lying between them. There are 15 residues in the CDR3. The chain's CDR3 is CASSPLRGNTGELFF. DNA for the CDR3: TGTGCCAGCAGTCCGCTCAGGGGGAACACCGGGGAGCTGTTTTTT.

The chain carries TRBV5-1 and TRBJ2-7, with D maybe TRBD1 (5 bases). The length of the CDR3 is 14 residues. Trimming shortened V by 0 bases and J by 4 bases, and 11 bases separated the two germline ends. Germline V CDR1 and CDR2: SGHRS, YFSETQ. Written as DNA, the CDR3 is TGCGCCAGCAGCTTGGAGGGGCGTAAATACGAGCAGTACTTC. It yields the protein CASSLEGRKYEQYF.

This clone was picked up one time. J is TRBJ1-1 and V is TRBV19; 7 bases map to TRBD1. The CDR3 totals 16 residues. V was clipped by 0 bases and J by 0 bases; unmatched bases: 4. Germline loops: CDR1 LNHDA, CDR2 SQIVND (reference sequence). The CDR3, as DNA: TGTGCCAGTAGTATAGACGAGGGGGCAATGAACACTGAAGCTTTCTTT. Its translation is CASSIDEGAMNTEAFF.

CDR3 sequence (DNA): TGTGCCAGCAGCTTGGGGACTCTCACCGGGGAGCTGTTTTTT. It translates to CASSLGTLTGELFF. This chain uses TRBV5-8 with TRBJ2-2; D possibly corresponds to TRBD2 (5 bases). Looked up from germline, CDR1 is SGHTS and CDR2 is YDEGEE. The CDR3 loop spans 14 amino acids. V was cut by 0 bases and J by 4 bases, with 7 bases left in between.

The J gene is TRBJ2-7, the V gene TRBV27; 10 bases agree with TRBD1. The CDR3 consists of 15 residues. The V segment lost 5 bases and the J segment 1 base; nucleotides outside the gene matches: 5. Germline V gene sequence: CDR1 MNHEY, CDR2 SMNVEV (reference sequence). The CDR3 region has the DNA TGTGCCAGCAGTCTCCGGACAGGGGGTTCCTACGAGCAGTACTTC. Its protein product is CASSLRTGGSYEQYF.

This chain links TRBV18 with TRBJ1-2, with TRBD1 matching 8 bases. CDR1 and CDR2 from the germline V gene are KGHSH and LQKENI. The V and J ends lost 3 bases and 8 bases, in that order; junction bases with no gene match: 5. CDR3 size: 13 residues. The CDR3 nucleotides read TGTGCCAGCTCACCGACAGGGGTTGGGGGCTACACCTTC. Amino acids: CASSPTGVGGYTF.

The chain is built from TRBV11-2 and TRBJ2-5; TRBD1 might be the D (6 bases). Deletions cut 4 bases from V and 1 base from J, with 16 bases between. The CDR3 length is 16 residues. Per the germline V gene, CDR1 is SGHAT and CDR2 is FQNNGV. CDR3 DNA sequence: TGTGCCAGCAGCTCCCCGTCGACAGGCGTCCAAGAGACCCAGTACTTC. Its translation is CASSSPSTGVQETQYF.

This clone appeared once. The chain links TRBV18 to TRBJ2-3; 12 bases map to TRBD2. The trim removed 2 bases at V and 3 bases at J, leaving 9 bases unmatched. Germline V gene lookup returns CDR1 KGHSH and CDR2 LQKENI. The CDR3 spans 18 residues. Here the CDR3 DNA reads TGTGCCAGCTCACCATTGACTAGCGGGGGCAGAAAAACAGATACGCAGTATTTT. Translation: CASSPLTSGGRKTDTQYF.

The gene calls are TRBV7-8 and TRBJ1-3; D is perhaps TRBD1 (6 bases). The germline gives CDR1 SGHVS, CDR2 FQNEAQ. Trimming took off 5 bases at V and 15 bases at J, with 20 bases between the two ends. CDR3 length equals 13 residues. CDR3 sequence: CASSLDSTVAPYF. CDR3 nucleotide sequence: TGTGCCAGCAGCCTGGACAGCACGGTCGCACCATATTTT. The full variable domain, its missing parts supplied by reference TRBV7-8 and TRBJ1-3, is GAGVSQSPRYKVAKRGQDVALRCDPISGHVSLFWYQQALGQGPEFLTYFQNEAQLDKSGLPSDRFFAERPEGSVSTLKIQRTQQEDSAVYLCASSLDSTVAPYFGEGSWLTVV.

The rearrangement joins TRBV5-6 to TRBJ1-1, with D perhaps TRBD1 (5 bases). The germline CDR1 and CDR2 sequences are SGHDT and YYEEEE. V was trimmed by 2 bases and J by 6 bases, leaving 11 bases between them. The CDR3 totals 13 residues. The CDR3 loop reads CASSLLGQAEAFF. Here the CDR3 DNA reads TGTGCCAGCAGCTTATTGGGGCAGGCTGAAGCTTTCTTT.

The rearrangement uses TRBV9 and TRBJ1-2; possible D gene TRBD1, 5 bases. This CDR3 has 13 amino acids. Trimming took off 4 bases at V and 5 bases at J, with 12 bases between the two ends. The germline V gene encodes CDR1 SGDLS and CDR2 YYNGEE. CDR3 sequence (DNA): TGTGCCAGCAGCCCCCCGGGGGGATATGGCTACACCTTC. Translated: CASSPPGGYGYTF.

The gene calls are TRBV7-2 and TRBJ2-1; TRBD2 aligns across 9 bases. The germline gives CDR1 SGHTA, CDR2 FQGNSA. Trimming removed 1 base from V and 10 bases from J; junction bases left unmatched: 5. The CDR3 is 14 residues long. CDR3 in DNA: TGTGCCAGCAGCTTAGTCTTAGCGGGGGACGAGCAGTTCTTC. Translation: CASSLVLAGDEQFF.

A single count supports this clone. V and J are TRBV11-2 and TRBJ2-7, with a tentative D call TRBD2 (6 bases). Germline V gene sequence: CDR1 SGHAT, CDR2 FQNNGV. CDR3 length: 13 amino acids. The ends were cut back, 7 bases at V and 5 bases at J, with 15 bases in the middle. In DNA, the CDR3 is TGTGCCAGCACCGGAGGGTGGGGGGACGAGCAGTACTTC. Amino acid sequence: CASTGGWGDEQYF.

This chain links TRBV7-2 with TRBJ2-7; TRBD1 matches at 9 bases. Germline CDR1 reads SGHTA; CDR2 reads FQGNSA. Trimming at V came to 4 bases and at J to 2 bases, leaving 3 bases not matched to a gene. This CDR3 has 14 amino acids. The CDR3: CASSWGQGAYEQYF. In DNA form, the CDR3 reads TGTGCCAGCAGCTGGGGACAGGGCGCCTACGAGCAGTACTTC.

The rearrangement joins TRBV28 to TRBJ2-7; 10 bases match TRBD1. The V gene's germline CDR1 is MDHEN and CDR2 SYDVKM. CDR3 size: 15 residues. V was pared by 5 bases and J by 1 base, with 5 bases of the junction left unmatched. This CDR3 reads CASSSGQGVSYEQYF. In nucleotides, the CDR3 is TGTGCCAGCAGTAGCGGACAGGGGGTTTCCTACGAGCAGTACTTC.

Of note for this clone: This CDR3 is also generated by other DNA sequences in the sample. The chain combines TRBV27 with TRBJ2-7; a possible D gene is TRBD1 (6 bases). With 3 bases removed from V and 2 bases from J, the gap between germline ends came to 8 bases. The CDR3 contains 13 residues. CDR1 is MNHEY and CDR2 is SMNVEV in the germline V gene (reference sequence). The CDR3 nucleotides are TGTGCCAGCAGTTTGGGACAAACCTACGAGCAGTACTTC. Encoded protein: CASSLGQTYEQYF.

The chain has TRBV28 and TRBJ2-2, with 7 bases lining up with TRBD1. The germline gives CDR1 MDHEN, CDR2 SYDVKM. J was trimmed by 1 base and V by 4 bases; bases with no gene match: 3. This CDR3 has 15 amino acids. CDR3 loop: CASSSRTGNTGELFF. The CDR3 nucleotides are TGTGCCAGCAGTTCAAGGACAGGGAACACCGGGGAGCTGTTTTTT.

J is TRBJ1-6 and V is TRBV2, with D tentatively TRBD1 (5 bases). The germline V gene has CDR1 SNHLY and CDR2 FYNNEI. V was shortened by 8 bases and J by 3 bases, with 14 bases between the two germline ends. This CDR3 is built from 15 residues. CDR3 amino acids: CASRAGPIYNSPLHF. The CDR3 DNA reads as TGTGCCAGCCGCGCGGGACCGATCTATAATTCACCCCTCCACTTT.

This chain joins TRBV30 and TRBJ1-5; D gene unclear. The germline gives CDR1 GTSNPN, CDR2 SVGIG (reference sequence). The CDR3 totals 13 residues. V dropped 2 bases and J dropped 6 bases, with 11 bases sitting between them. As DNA, the CDR3 is TGTGCCTGGAGTTTTGCAGAGGGTCAGCCCCAGCATTTT. It translates to CAWSFAEGQPQHF.

V and J are TRBV7-2 and TRBJ2-3; 8 bases line up with TRBD2. Losses at the gene ends were 5 bases for V and 4 bases for J; bases not matched to a gene: 14. CDR3 size: 17 residues. In germline, CDR1 is SGHTA, CDR2 FQGNSA. As DNA, the CDR3 is TGTGCCAGCAGCCCGATGGGGGGGCGGGGGGCCTCAGATACGCAGTATTTT. This sequence encodes CASSPMGGRGASDTQYF.

This chain uses TRBV9 with TRBJ1-3, with D perhaps matching TRBD1 (6 bases). The length of the CDR3 is 15 residues. Germline values: CDR1 SGDLS, CDR2 YYNGEE. V shed 3 bases and J shed 7 bases, with 17 bases lying between them. The CDR3 is CASSADDRLGNTIYF. The DNA of the CDR3 is TGTGCCAGCAGCGCAGACGACAGGCTGGGGAACACCATATATTTT.

V is TRBV24-1 and J is TRBJ2-7; TRBD1 might be the D (5 bases). Trimming pared 6 bases from V and 7 bases from J, leaving 12 bases between. Germline V gives CDR1 KGHDR, CDR2 SFDVKD. This CDR3 is built from 12 residues. This CDR3 is CATSQGLGEQYF. The CDR3 nucleotides are TGTGCCACCAGTCAGGGTTTAGGGGAGCAGTACTTC.

This clone was counted between two and nine times. The CDR3 loop reads CASSQFLQGALYEQYF. In DNA form, the CDR3 reads TGCGCCAGCAGCCAGTTTCTACAGGGGGCATTGTACGAGCAGTACTTC. This rearrangement joins TRBV4-1 to TRBJ2-7; TRBD1 matches at 9 bases. There are 16 residues in the CDR3. CDR1 is MGHRA and CDR2 is YSYEKL in the germline V gene. The junction had 10 bases not matched to a gene; V was cut back by 3 bases and J by 4 bases.

The V call is TRBV12-3 or TRBV12-4, the J call TRBJ1-2, with a possible D match to TRBD1 (5 bases). V lost 3 bases to trimming and J lost 4 bases, with 9 bases between them. The CDR3 has 13 amino acids. CDR3 loop: CASSFRGTYGYTF. As DNA, the CDR3 is TGTGCCAGCAGTTTTAGGGGTACCTATGGCTACACCTTC.

This chain links TRBV7-2 with TRBJ2-5; D is ambiguous. Trimming took off 1 base at V and 2 bases at J, with 8 bases between the two ends. In germline, CDR1 is SGHTA, CDR2 FQGNSA. The CDR3 contains 14 residues. In nucleotides, the CDR3 is TGTGCCAGCAGCTTAGGGCCGATACAAGAGACCCAGTACTTC. The encoded protein is CASSLGPIQETQYF.

The CDR3 bases are TGTGCCAGTAGTGGAGGGGGGGCCTTTGGACAGACCCAGTACTTC. Residues: CASSGGGAFGQTQYF. V and J are TRBV19 and TRBJ2-5, with D possibly matching TRBD2 (7 bases). CDR3 length: 15 residues. Per the germline V gene, CDR1 is LNHDA and CDR2 is SQIVND (reference sequence). The V end lost 5 bases, the J end lost 6 bases, and 19 bases lay between the germline ends.

V gene TRBV7-9 combines with J gene TRBJ1-5, with 8 bases that match TRBD1. This CDR3 is 14 amino acids long. The V gene's germline CDR1 is SEHNR and CDR2 FQNEAQ (reference sequence). Unmatched junction bases numbered 5, after V lost 5 bases and J lost 5 bases. The CDR3 sequence: CASSRSGGDQPQHF. DNA of the CDR3: TGTGCCAGCAGCCGCTCAGGGGGCGATCAGCCCCAGCATTTT.

The rearrangement links TRBV7-8 to TRBJ1-6, with TRBD1 matching over 9 bases. Per the germline V gene, CDR1 is SGHVS and CDR2 is FQNEAQ. J lost 6 bases, V lost 3 bases, and 9 bases had no gene match. The CDR3 totals 17 residues. CDR3 sequence (DNA): TGTGCCAGCAGCTTGATAGGACAGGGGAGATTTAATTCACCCCTCCACTTT. Protein: CASSLIGQGRFNSPLHF.

The genes are TRBV9 and TRBJ2-1; a possible D gene is TRBD2 (5 bases). The CDR3 is made up of 15 amino acids. Trimming stripped 4 bases from V and 7 bases from J, with 18 bases between. The germline V gene has CDR1 SGDLS and CDR2 YYNGEE. CDR3 nucleotides: TGTGCCAGCAGCTCCCAAAGGGCGGGTCCGAATGAGCAGTTCTTC. Amino acids: CASSSQRAGPNEQFF.